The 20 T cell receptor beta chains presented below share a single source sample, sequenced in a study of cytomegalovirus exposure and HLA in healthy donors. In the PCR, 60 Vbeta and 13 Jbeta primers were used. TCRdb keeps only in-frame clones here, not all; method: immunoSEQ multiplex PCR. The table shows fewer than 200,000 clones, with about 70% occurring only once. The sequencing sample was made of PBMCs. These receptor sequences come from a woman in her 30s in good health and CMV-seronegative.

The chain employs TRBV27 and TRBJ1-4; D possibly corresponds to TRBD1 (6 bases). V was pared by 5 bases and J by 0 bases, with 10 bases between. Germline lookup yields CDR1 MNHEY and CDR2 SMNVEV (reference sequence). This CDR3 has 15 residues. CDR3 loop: CASSPHRATNEKLFF. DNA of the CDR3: TGTGCCAGCAGTCCTCACAGGGCAACTAATGAAAAACTGTTTTTT.

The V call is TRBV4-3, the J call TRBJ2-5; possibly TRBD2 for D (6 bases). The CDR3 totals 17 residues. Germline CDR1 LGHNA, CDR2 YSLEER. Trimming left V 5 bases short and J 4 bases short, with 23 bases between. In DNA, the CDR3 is TGCGCCAGCAGCAAACGGGCTGGAGGGGAAGTGGGAGAGACCCAGTACTTC. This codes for CASSKRAGGEVGETQYF.

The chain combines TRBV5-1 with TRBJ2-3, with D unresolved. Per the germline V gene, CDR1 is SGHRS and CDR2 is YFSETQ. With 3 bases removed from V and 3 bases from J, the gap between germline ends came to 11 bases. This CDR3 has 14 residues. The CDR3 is CASSSGGLTDTQYF. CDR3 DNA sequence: TGCGCCAGCAGCTCCGGTGGGCTAACAGATACGCAGTATTTT.

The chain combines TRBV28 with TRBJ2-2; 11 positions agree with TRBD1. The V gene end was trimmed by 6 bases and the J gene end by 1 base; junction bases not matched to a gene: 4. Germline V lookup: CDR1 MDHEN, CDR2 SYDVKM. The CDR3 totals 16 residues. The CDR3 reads CASSRDRGKNTGELFF. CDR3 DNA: TGTGCCAGCAGCAGGGACAGGGGGAAGAACACCGGGGAGCTGTTTTTT.

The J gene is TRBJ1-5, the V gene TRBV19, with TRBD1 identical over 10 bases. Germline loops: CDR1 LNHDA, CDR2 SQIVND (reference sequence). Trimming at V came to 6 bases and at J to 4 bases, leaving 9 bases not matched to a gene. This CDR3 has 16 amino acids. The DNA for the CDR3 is TGTGCCAGTAGGGCAAGGGACAGGGGAGGTAATCAGCCCCAGCATTTT. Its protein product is CASRARDRGGNQPQHF.

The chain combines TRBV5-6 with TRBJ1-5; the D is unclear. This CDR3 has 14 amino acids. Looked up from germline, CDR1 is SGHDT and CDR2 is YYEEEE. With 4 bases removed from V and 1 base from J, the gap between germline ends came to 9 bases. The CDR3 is CASSRTQSNQPQHF. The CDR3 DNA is TGTGCCAGCAGCCGGACTCAAAGCAATCAGCCCCAGCATTTT.

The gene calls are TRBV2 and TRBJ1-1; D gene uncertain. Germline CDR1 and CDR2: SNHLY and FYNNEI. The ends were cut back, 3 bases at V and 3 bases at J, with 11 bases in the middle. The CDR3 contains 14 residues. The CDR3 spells CASSEQAGHTEAFF. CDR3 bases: TGTGCCAGCAGTGAGCAGGCCGGTCACACTGAAGCTTTCTTT.

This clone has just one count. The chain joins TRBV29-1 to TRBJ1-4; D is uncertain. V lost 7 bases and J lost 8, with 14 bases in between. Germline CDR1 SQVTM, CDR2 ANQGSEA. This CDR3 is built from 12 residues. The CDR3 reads CSAGYGREKLFF. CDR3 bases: TGCAGCGCGGGTTACGGTCGGGAAAAACTGTTTTTT. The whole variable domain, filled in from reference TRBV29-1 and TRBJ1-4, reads SAVISQKPSRDICQRGTSLTIQCQVDSQVTMMFWYRQQPGQSLTLIATANQGSEATYESGFVIDKFPISRPNLTFSTLTVSNMSPEDSSIYLCSAGYGREKLFFGSGTQLSVL.

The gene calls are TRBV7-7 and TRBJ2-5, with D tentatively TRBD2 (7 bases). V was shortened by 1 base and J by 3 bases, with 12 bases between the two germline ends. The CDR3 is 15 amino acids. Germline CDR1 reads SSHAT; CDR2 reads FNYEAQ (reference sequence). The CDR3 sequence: CASSLGGGAEETQYF. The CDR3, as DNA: TGTGCCAGCAGCTTAGGAGGGGGGGCCGAAGAGACCCAGTACTTC.

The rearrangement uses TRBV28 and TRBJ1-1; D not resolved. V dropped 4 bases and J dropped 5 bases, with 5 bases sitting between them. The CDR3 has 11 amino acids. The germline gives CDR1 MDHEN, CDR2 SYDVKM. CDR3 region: CASSSVTEAFF. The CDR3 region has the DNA TGTGCCAGCAGTTCGGTAACTGAAGCTTTCTTT.

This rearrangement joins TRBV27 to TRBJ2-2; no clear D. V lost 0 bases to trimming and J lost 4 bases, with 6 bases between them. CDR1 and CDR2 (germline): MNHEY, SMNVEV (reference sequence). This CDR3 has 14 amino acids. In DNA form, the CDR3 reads TGTGCCAGCAGTTTATCGACGGGCACCGGGGAGCTGTTTTTT. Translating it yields CASSLSTGTGELFF.

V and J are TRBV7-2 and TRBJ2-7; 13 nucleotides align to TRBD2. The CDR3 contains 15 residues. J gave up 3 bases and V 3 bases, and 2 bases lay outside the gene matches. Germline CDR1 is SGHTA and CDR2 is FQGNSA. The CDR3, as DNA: TGTGCCAGCAGCTTGGGGACTAGCGGGAACTACGAGCAGTACTTC. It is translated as CASSLGTSGNYEQYF.

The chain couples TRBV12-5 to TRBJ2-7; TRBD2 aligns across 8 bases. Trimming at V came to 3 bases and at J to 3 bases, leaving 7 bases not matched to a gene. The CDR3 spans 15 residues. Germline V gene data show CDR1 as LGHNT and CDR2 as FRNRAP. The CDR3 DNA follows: TGTGCTAGTGGTTTAATTAGCGGGGTAATCTACGAGCAGTACTTC. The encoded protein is CASGLISGVIYEQYF.

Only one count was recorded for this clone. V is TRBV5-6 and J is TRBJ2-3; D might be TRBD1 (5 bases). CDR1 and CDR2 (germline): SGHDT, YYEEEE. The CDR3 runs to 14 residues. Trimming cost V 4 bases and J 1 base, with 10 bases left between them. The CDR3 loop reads CASSTQGGTDTQYF. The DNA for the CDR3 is TGTGCCAGCAGCACCCAAGGGGGCACAGATACGCAGTATTTT.

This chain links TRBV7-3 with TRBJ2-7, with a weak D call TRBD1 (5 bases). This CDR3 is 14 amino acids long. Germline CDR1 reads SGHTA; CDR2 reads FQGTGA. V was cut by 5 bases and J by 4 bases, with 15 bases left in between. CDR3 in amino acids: CASSPGAGMYEQYF. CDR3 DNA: TGTGCCAGCAGCCCAGGCGCAGGGATGTACGAGCAGTACTTC.

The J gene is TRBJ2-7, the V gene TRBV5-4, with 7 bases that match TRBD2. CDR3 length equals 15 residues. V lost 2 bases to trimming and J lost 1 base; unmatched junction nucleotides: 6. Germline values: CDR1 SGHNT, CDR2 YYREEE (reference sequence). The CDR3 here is CASSFWPSGSYEQYF. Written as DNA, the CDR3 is TGTGCCAGCAGCTTTTGGCCTAGCGGTTCCTACGAGCAGTACTTC.

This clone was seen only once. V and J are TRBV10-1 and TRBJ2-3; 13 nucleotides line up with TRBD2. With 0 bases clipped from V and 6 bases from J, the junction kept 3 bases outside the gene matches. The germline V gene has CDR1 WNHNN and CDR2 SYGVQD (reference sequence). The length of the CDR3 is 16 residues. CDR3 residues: CASSESGLAGLDTQYF. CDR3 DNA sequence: TGCGCCAGCAGTGAGTCGGGACTAGCGGGGCTCGATACGCAGTATTTT.

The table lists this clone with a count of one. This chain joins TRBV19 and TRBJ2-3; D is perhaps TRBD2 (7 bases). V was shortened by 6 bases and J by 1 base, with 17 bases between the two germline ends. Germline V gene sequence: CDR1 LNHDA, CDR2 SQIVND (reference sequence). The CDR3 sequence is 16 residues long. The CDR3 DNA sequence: TGTGCCAGTAGCCTCTTCGGGGGGCGAGGCACAGATACGCAGTATTTT. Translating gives CASSLFGGRGTDTQYF.

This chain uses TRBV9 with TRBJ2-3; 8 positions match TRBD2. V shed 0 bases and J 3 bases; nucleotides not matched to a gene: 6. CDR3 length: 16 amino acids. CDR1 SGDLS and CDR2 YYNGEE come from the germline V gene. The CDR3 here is CASSVDSGIVTDTQYF. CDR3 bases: TGTGCCAGCAGCGTAGATAGCGGGATCGTTACAGATACGCAGTATTTT.

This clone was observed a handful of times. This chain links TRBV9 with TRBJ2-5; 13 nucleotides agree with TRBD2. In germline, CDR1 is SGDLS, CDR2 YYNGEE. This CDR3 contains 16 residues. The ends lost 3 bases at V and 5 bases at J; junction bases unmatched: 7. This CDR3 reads CASSEELAGGGETQYF. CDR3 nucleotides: TGTGCCAGCAGCGAGGAACTAGCGGGAGGGGGGGAGACCCAGTACTTC.